One and the same sample provided the 9 T cell receptor beta chains below, sequenced in a study of blood T cells in healthy people across ages. A J-beta primer mix and a sample-barcoded 5' primer were used in a second PCR of roughly 6 to 11 cycles. TCRdb used MiXCR to reprocess the 5' RACE reads, holding one entry per CDR3 protein. The sample gives roughly 680,000 distinct CDR3 sequences, approximately 52% of which show up once; approximately 15% is in the top ten. The sequenced sample was blood. These receptors all stem from a woman over 75 in good health.

The chain combines TRBV5-1 with TRBJ2-5, with TRBD2 matching 7 bases. The CDR3 consists of 14 residues. The germline CDR1 and CDR2 sequences are SGHRS and YFSETQ. V shed 4 bases, J shed 7 bases, and the junction held 10 bases outside the gene matches. CDR3 sequence: CASSLGLEKRTQYF. The DNA of the CDR3 is TGCGCCAGCAGCCTAGGACTAGAGAAAAGGACCCAGTACTTC.

The V and J genes are TRBV25-1 and TRBJ1-2, with D tentatively TRBD1 (6 bases). Trimming took 4 bases from V and 0 from J, leaving 12 bases between them. The CDR3 is made up of 15 amino acids. In germline, CDR1 is MGHDK, CDR2 SYGVNS. Here the CDR3 DNA reads TGTGCCAGCAGTGCTCCAGGGGAAGCTAACTATGGCTACACCTTC. This gives the protein CASSAPGEANYGYTF.

The chain joins TRBV15 to TRBJ1-5, with a possible D match to TRBD1 (6 bases). V was shortened by 0 bases and J by 7 bases, with 13 bases between the two germline ends. Germline-derived CDR1 and CDR2 are LNHNV and YYDKDF (reference sequence). The CDR3 covers 15 residues. For the CDR3, the DNA is TGTGCCACCAGCAGAGAATCACAGGGTTGGCAGCCCCAGCATTTT. Translated, it gives CATSRESQGWQPQHF.

The chain has TRBV7-8 and TRBJ1-1, with 9 bases that match TRBD1. Germline values: CDR1 SGHVS, CDR2 FQNEAQ. V shed 2 bases, J shed 1 base, and the junction held 14 bases outside the gene matches. CDR3 length: 19 residues. In DNA form, the CDR3 reads TGTGCCAGCAGCTTAACCCCGGGACAGGGAACCAATGCGAACACTGAAGCTTTCTTT. It is translated as CASSLTPGQGTNANTEAFF.

This clonotype has a single count. It may be a read error: a sequence one base away is much more abundant. This chain joins TRBV7-2 and TRBJ2-5; maybe TRBD2 (6 bases). Germline V gene data show CDR1 as SGHTA and CDR2 as FQGNSA. The CDR3 is 13 amino acids. V gave up 4 bases and J gave up 11 bases, with 17 bases separating them. The chain's CDR3 is CASSYTDYREQYF. DNA of the CDR3: TGTGCCAGCAGCTATACGGACTACCGTGAGCAGTACTTC.

This clonotype was found a few times. Given a much more abundant clone one base away, this may be a read error. The chain combines TRBV28 with TRBJ2-7; D is unresolved. CDR3 size: 12 residues. Germline V lookup: CDR1 MDHEN, CDR2 SYDVKM. CDR3 nucleotides: TGTGCCTGCAGTTTGGTGAAATACGAGCAGTACTTC. It yields the protein CACSLVKYEQYF.

The table lists this clonotype with many counts. The chain couples TRBV5-1 to TRBJ1-2, with D tentatively TRBD1 (5 bases). This CDR3 is 13 amino acids long. The ends were cut back, 4 bases at V and 1 base at J, with 8 bases in the middle. The germline CDR1 and CDR2 sequences are SGHRS and YFSETQ. CDR3 DNA sequence: TGCGCCAGCAGCGGGGACGGTAACTATGGCTACACCTTC. This codes for CASSGDGNYGYTF. The full variable domain, completed using reference TRBV5-1 and TRBJ1-2, is KAGVTQTPRYLIKTRGQQVTLSCSPISGHRSVSWYQQTPGQGLQFLFEYFSETQRNKGNFPGRFSGRQFSNSRSEMNVSTLELGDSALYLCASSGDGNYGYTFGSGTRLTVV.

This clonotype has only a few counts. CDR3 in DNA: TGTGCCACCAGCAGAGTGGGGTACGAGCAGTACTTC. Its translation: CATSRVGYEQYF. The rearrangement uses TRBV15 and TRBJ2-7, with D unclear. The CDR3 is made up of 12 amino acids. Deletions cut 1 base from V and 4 bases from J, with 5 bases between. Germline V lookup: CDR1 LNHNV, CDR2 YYDKDF (reference sequence).

Worth noting for this clonotype: This may be a read error: a much more frequent sequence differs by one nucleotide. The rearrangement uses TRBV5-1 and TRBJ2-5; TRBD1 or TRBD2 may be the D gene (6 bases each). CDR1 SGHRS and CDR2 YFSETQ come from the germline V gene. V was shortened by 4 bases and J by 11 bases, with 27 bases between the two germline ends. The CDR3 has 16 amino acids. CDR3 coding DNA: TGCGCCAGCAGCACAGGGTGGGGGGATCCCTACAATGAGCAGTACTTC. Its translation is CASSTGWGDPYNEQYF.